The 20 T cell receptor beta chains given below trace back to one sample, sequenced in a study of OX40 agonist ivuxolimab in advanced cancers. Clones were sequenced by immunoSEQ multiplex PCR, and TCRdb holds only the in-frame ones, with some missing. The sample has 75,000 to 95,000 clones; just over 90% are singletons. The specimen comprised CD4+ or CD8+ T cells sorted from blood, sampled in a trial of the OX40 agonist ivuxolimab. The receptor source for this set is an adult with an advanced solid tumor such as melanoma, head and neck, liver or kidney cancer.

The chain carries TRBV11-2 and TRBJ2-2; no clear D gene. Germline lookup yields CDR1 SGHAT and CDR2 FQNNGV. This CDR3 has 12 residues. Trimming cost V 5 bases and J 5 bases, with 6 bases left between them. The CDR3: CASSRETGELFF. In nucleotides, the CDR3 is TGTGCCAGCAGCAGGGAAACCGGGGAGCTGTTTTTT.

The V call is TRBV7-3, the J call TRBJ1-1; 8 bases fit TRBD1. The CDR3 totals 17 residues. The germline CDR1 and CDR2 sequences are SGHTA and FQGTGA. J gave up 0 bases and V 7 bases, and 13 bases lay outside the gene matches. CDR3 nucleotides: TGTGCCAGCACCGTAACAGACAGGGGCGTGATGAACACTGAAGCTTTCTTT. Translating gives CASTVTDRGVMNTEAFF.

The chain is built from TRBV2 and TRBJ2-5; a possible D gene is TRBD2 (5 bases). The V gene's germline CDR1 is SNHLY and CDR2 FYNNEI. The length of the CDR3 is 12 residues. V lost 8 bases to trimming and J lost 4 bases, with 11 bases between them. CDR3 region: CASGRTSETQYF. DNA for the CDR3: TGTGCCAGCGGCCGGACTTCAGAGACCCAGTACTTC.

The chain carries TRBV18 and TRBJ1-4; D may be TRBD1 (6 bases). Looked up from germline, CDR1 is KGHSH and CDR2 is LQKENI. The CDR3 consists of 14 residues. Trimming cost V 0 bases and J 7 bases, with 9 bases left between them. The CDR3 reads CASSPPGGSEKLFF. The CDR3 bases are TGTGCCAGCTCACCACCAGGGGGGAGTGAAAAACTGTTTTTT.

The rearrangement joins TRBV5-6 to TRBJ2-1; D is unresolved. This CDR3 has 15 residues. Germline V gene lookup returns CDR1 SGHDT and CDR2 YYEEEE. Trimming took 4 bases from V and 3 from J, leaving 14 bases between them. Here the CDR3 reads CASSLGTHYYNEQFF. The CDR3 DNA sequence: TGTGCCAGCAGCCTGGGAACACACTACTACAATGAGCAGTTCTTC. Complete variable domain (other parts from reference TRBV5-6 and TRBJ2-1): DAGVTQSPTHLIKTRGQQVTLRCSPKSGHDTVSWYQQALGQGPQFIFQYYEEEERQRGNFPDRFSGHQFPNYSSELNVNALLLGDSALYLCASSLGTHYYNEQFFGPGTRLTVL.

This chain joins TRBV4-1 and TRBJ2-2, with 9 bases that match TRBD2. Per the germline V gene, CDR1 is MGHRA and CDR2 is YSYEKL. This CDR3 region has 16 residues. V gave up 1 base and J gave up 6 bases; unmatched junction bases: 6. The CDR3: CASSQAPGGGAGELFF. The CDR3 nucleotides read TGCGCCAGCAGCCAAGCCCCTGGCGGGGGGGCCGGGGAGCTGTTTTTT.

V and J are TRBV6-1 and TRBJ2-1; 7 bases agree with TRBD2. Per germline, CDR1 MNHNS and CDR2 SASEGT. V lost 0 bases, J lost 4 bases, and 0 bases stayed unmatched. The CDR3 sequence is 14 residues long. Here the CDR3 DNA reads TGTGCCAGCAGTGAAGCGGGAGGGTACAATGAGCAGTTCTTC. This encodes CASSEAGGYNEQFF.

This clone was observed once. V and J are TRBV29-1 and TRBJ2-5, with TRBD1 as a possible D gene (5 bases). Germline CDR1 SQVTM, CDR2 ANQGSEA. The CDR3 sequence is 12 residues long. V lost 5 bases, J lost 4 bases, and 11 bases lay in between. The CDR3 spells CSVSQGGETQYF. The CDR3 DNA follows: TGCAGCGTTTCTCAGGGTGGAGAGACCCAGTACTTC.

The chain employs TRBV7-9 and TRBJ2-4; 7 positions agree with TRBD1. CDR3 length: 11 amino acids. The germline gives CDR1 SEHNR, CDR2 FQNEAQ (reference sequence). With 11 bases clipped from V and 7 bases from J, the junction kept 5 bases outside the gene matches. CDR3 protein: CALGGENIQYF. CDR3 bases: TGTGCCCTAGGGGGCGAGAACATTCAGTACTTC.

The chain carries TRBV18 and TRBJ2-7, with D perhaps matching TRBD2 (5 bases). The CDR3 length is 15 residues. V lost 2 bases and J lost 2, with 13 bases in between. Germline CDR1 reads KGHSH; CDR2 reads LQKENI. The chain's CDR3 is CASSPTTVGAYEQYF. The CDR3 DNA follows: TGTGCCAGCTCACCAACTACCGTGGGAGCCTACGAGCAGTACTTC.

The chain employs TRBV30 and TRBJ1-2; tentative D call: TRBD1 (5 bases). Germline V gene lookup returns CDR1 GTSNPN and CDR2 SVGIG (reference sequence). The CDR3 is 16 residues long. V was shortened by 0 bases and J by 4 bases, with 18 bases between the two germline ends. CDR3 DNA sequence: TGTGCCTGGAGTGTCCCCGGGGGAGGGGTTAGCTATGGCTACACCTTC. This translates into CAWSVPGGGVSYGYTF.

The table lists this clone with a count of one. The genes are TRBV6-5 and TRBJ1-1, with D uncertain. Germline V lookup: CDR1 MNHEY, CDR2 SVGAGI. The CDR3 has 15 amino acids. The V gene lost 5 bases and the J gene lost 5 bases, with 18 bases spanning the gap. This chain's CDR3 is CASSPRPEGGTEAFF. The CDR3 DNA is TGTGCCAGCAGTCCCCGGCCTGAGGGCGGTACTGAAGCTTTCTTT.

The rearrangement links TRBV11-3 to TRBJ1-1, with D possibly matching TRBD1 (6 bases). Germline lookup yields CDR1 SGHNT and CDR2 YENEEA. This CDR3 is 11 amino acids long. Trimming removed 5 bases at V and 6 bases at J, with 7 bases between. The CDR3 reads CASSRGPEAFF. The CDR3 DNA follows: TGTGCCAGCAGCCGGGGGCCTGAAGCTTTCTTT.

This clone was observed once. The rearrangement joins TRBV5-1 to TRBJ2-7; D is possibly TRBD1 or TRBD2 (5 bases each). Per germline, CDR1 SGHRS and CDR2 YFSETQ. CDR3 length: 13 amino acids. The V and J ends lost 7 bases and 6 bases respectively, with 17 bases between them. CDR3 DNA: TGCGCCAGCTCCGGGACGGTTCTCTCCGAGCAGTACTTC. Its protein is CASSGTVLSEQYF.

This chain uses TRBV11-3 with TRBJ2-5, with a possible D match to TRBD1 (5 bases). The CDR3 is made up of 14 amino acids. CDR1 is SGHNT, CDR2 YENEEA, per germline. V lost 8 bases and J lost 4, with 17 bases in between. The CDR3 spells CASGPIGVTETQYF. The CDR3 DNA follows: TGTGCCAGCGGCCCCATAGGGGTCACAGAGACCCAGTACTTC.

This chain connects TRBV10-1 to TRBJ2-5; TRBD1 aligns across 9 bases. With 10 bases clipped from V and 4 bases from J, the junction kept 7 bases outside the gene matches. Germline lookup yields CDR1 WNHNN and CDR2 SYGVQD (reference sequence). CDR3 length: 13 residues. CDR3 coding DNA: TGCGCCACGTCGGAGGGACAGGGAGAGACCCAGTACTTC. The encoded protein is CATSEGQGETQYF.

The gene calls are TRBV6-1 and TRBJ1-5; no clear D gene. Trimming took 5 bases from V and 5 from J, leaving 16 bases between them. The germline gives CDR1 MNHNS, CDR2 SASEGT. The CDR3 totals 15 residues. The CDR3 DNA reads TGTGCCAGCAGTTCTTCACGTACCCACTATCAGCCCCAGCATTTT. Protein: CASSSSRTHYQPQHF.

The V gene is TRBV4-2, the J gene TRBJ2-3; 16 bases match TRBD2. Trimming at V came to 4 bases and at J to 0 bases, leaving 13 bases not matched to a gene. The CDR3 has 21 amino acids. CDR1 is LGHNA and CDR2 is YNFKEQ in the germline V gene. The CDR3 protein is CASSRTGTSGGAGASTDTQYF. In DNA form, the CDR3 reads TGTGCCAGCAGCCGGACCGGGACTAGCGGGGGGGCCGGTGCAAGCACAGATACGCAGTATTTT.

The genes are TRBV6-1 and TRBJ2-1, with unresolved D. The CDR3 is made up of 12 amino acids. CDR1 MNHNS and CDR2 SASEGT come from the germline V gene. The V and J ends lost 9 bases and 9 bases respectively, with 15 bases between them. The CDR3 nucleotides read TGTGCCAGTAAAACTCAACGGGTTGAGCAGTTCTTC. The encoded protein is CASKTQRVEQFF.

This chain uses TRBV7-6 with TRBJ2-1; possibly TRBD2 for D (6 bases). V lost 4 bases and J lost 3, with 13 bases in between. CDR3 length equals 15 residues. Germline V lookup: CDR1 SGHVS, CDR2 FNYEAQ. The CDR3 DNA sequence: TGTGCCAGCAGCTCCGCCGGGACTCGCTACAATGAGCAGTTCTTC. Translating it yields CASSSAGTRYNEQFF.